These T cell receptor beta chains were read from a single sample in a study of cytomegalovirus exposure and HLA in healthy donors. The method was immunoSEQ multiplex PCR; TCRdb's version includes in-frame clones alone and lacks a portion of them. The data hold approximately 150,000 clones, with roughly 76% observed a single time. Sequencing input: PBMCs. Source of these receptors: a woman aged 30 to 39 in good health and CMV-seronegative. Both conserved end residues are part of each CDR3. D genes are given only for firm matches. Size is stated for part of the rows, as once, few or many counts, or as a class when the clone is expanded.

DNA	CDR3	V	D	J	length	size
TGTGCCAGTAAGGGACAGGGGGCTGGGGAGCAGTACTTC	CASKGQGAGEQYF	TRBV19	TRBD1	TRBJ2-7	13	-
TGCGCCAGCAGCCTCCGACAGGGGCCGTCCGAGCAGTACTTC	CASSLRQGPSEQYF	TRBV4-1	TRBD1	TRBJ2-7	14	once
TGTGCCAGCTCACCACCGCCGGACAGTCTGATGGCAGATACGCAGTATTTT	CASSPPPDSLMADTQYF	TRBV18	-	TRBJ2-3	17	-
TGTGCCAGCAGTTACCGGGCACAGGGGTTCACAGATACGCAGTATTTT	CASSYRAQGFTDTQYF	TRBV6-5	TRBD1	TRBJ2-3	16	-
TGTGCCAGCAGCTTGCTCGGAAGCCTAGCGGGCAGCTCCTACGAGCAGTACTTC	CASSLLGSLAGSSYEQYF	TRBV7-2	TRBD2	TRBJ2-7	18	-
TGTGCCAGCAGCCGAGGACTAACTAGCTCCTACAATGAGCAGTTCTTC	CASSRGLTSSYNEQFF	TRBV9	-	TRBJ2-1	16	-
TGTGCCAGTAGTATTGCGGGAGCGGGTATGGGCGAGCAGTACTTC	CASSIAGAGMGEQYF	TRBV19	TRBD2	TRBJ2-7	15	-
TGTGCCAGCGTACTAGAGAGGACTAACAATGAGCAGTTCTTC	CASVLERTNNEQFF	TRBV6-1	-	TRBJ2-1	14	few
TGTGCCAGCAGCTTGGGACTAGCTGTCAATGAGCAGTTCTTC	CASSLGLAVNEQFF	TRBV7-9	TRBD2	TRBJ2-1	14	-
TGCAGCGTTGATAGACAGCCATATGGCTACACCTTC	CSVDRQPYGYTF	TRBV29-1	-	TRBJ1-2	12	-
TGTGCCACCAGCAGAGAGGGCAGCACCTCTGGGGCCAACGTCCTGACTTTC	CATSREGSTSGANVLTF	TRBV15	-	TRBJ2-6	17	once
TGCGCCAGCAGCCAGGGAGGGGGGGGGATTTCTTTGGATGAGCAGTTCTTC	CASSQGGGGISLDEQFF	TRBV4-1	-	TRBJ2-1	17	-
TGCGCCAGCAGCTTGGCTGGCAGAAACACCATATATTTT	CASSLAGRNTIYF	TRBV5-1	-	TRBJ1-3	13	once